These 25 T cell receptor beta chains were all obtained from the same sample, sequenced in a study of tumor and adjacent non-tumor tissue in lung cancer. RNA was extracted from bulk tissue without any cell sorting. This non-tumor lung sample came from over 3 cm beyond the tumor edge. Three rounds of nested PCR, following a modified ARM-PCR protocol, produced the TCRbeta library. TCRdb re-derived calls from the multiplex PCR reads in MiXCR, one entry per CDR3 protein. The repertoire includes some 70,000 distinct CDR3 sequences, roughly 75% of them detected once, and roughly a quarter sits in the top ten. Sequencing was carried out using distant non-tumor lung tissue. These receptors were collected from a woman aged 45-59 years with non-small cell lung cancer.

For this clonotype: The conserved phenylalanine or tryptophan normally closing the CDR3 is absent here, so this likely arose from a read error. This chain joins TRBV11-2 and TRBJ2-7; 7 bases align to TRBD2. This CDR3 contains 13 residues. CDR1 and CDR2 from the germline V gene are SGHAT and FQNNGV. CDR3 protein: CASSLGGNYEQYL. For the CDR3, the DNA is TGTGCAAGCAGCTTGGGGGGGAACTACGAGCAGTACTTG.

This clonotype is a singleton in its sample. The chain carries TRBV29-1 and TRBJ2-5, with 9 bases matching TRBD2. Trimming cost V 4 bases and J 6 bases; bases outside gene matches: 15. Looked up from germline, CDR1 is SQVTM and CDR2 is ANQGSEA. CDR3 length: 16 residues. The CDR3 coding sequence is TGCAGCGTTGCGGTCAATTGCGGGAGGGTCGTGAAGACCCAGTACTTC. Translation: CSVAVNCGRVVKTQYF.

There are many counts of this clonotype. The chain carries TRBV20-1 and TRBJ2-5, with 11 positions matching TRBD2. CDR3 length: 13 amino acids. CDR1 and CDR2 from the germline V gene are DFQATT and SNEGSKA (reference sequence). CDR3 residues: CRIPGLAEETQYF. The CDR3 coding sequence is TGCAGAATCCCGGGACTAGCGGAAGAGACCCAGTACTTC.

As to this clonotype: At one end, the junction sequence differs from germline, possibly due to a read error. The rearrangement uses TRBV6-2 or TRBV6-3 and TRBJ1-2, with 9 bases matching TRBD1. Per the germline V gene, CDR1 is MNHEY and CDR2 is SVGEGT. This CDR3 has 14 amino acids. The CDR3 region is CTSSRGQGQDGYSF. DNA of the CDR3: TGTACCAGCAGCCGCGGACAGGGGCAAGATGGCTACAGCTTC.

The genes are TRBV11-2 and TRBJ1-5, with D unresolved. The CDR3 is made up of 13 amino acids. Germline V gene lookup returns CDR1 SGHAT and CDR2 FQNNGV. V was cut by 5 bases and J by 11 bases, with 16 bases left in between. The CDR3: CASSEGRNQSQHF. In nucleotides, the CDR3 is TGTGCCAGCAGCGAAGGCAGAAACCAGTCCCAGCATTTT.

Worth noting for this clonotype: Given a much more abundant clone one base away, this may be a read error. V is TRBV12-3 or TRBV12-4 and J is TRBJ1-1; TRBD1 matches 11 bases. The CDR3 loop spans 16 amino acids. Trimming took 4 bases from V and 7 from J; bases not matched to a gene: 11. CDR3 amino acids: CASSSRDRGYYSEAFF. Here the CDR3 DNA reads TGTGCCAGCAGTTCCCGGGACAGGGGGTACTACAGTGAAGCTTTCTTT.

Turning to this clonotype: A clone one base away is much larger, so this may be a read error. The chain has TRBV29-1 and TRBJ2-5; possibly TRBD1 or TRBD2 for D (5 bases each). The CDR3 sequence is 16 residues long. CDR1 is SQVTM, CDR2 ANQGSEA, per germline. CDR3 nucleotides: TGCAGCGTCGTACACTCCTCGGGACGGAACCAAGAGACCCACTACTTC. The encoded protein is CSVVHSSGRNQETHYF.

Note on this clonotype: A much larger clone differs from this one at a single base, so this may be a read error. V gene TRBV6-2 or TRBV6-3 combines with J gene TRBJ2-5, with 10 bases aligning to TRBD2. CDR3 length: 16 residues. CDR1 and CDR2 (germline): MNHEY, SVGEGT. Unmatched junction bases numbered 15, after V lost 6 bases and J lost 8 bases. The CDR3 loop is CASRLTGLAVAGTQYF. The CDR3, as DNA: TGTGCCAGCAGACTAACCGGACTAGCGGTGGCAGGAACCCAGTACTTC.

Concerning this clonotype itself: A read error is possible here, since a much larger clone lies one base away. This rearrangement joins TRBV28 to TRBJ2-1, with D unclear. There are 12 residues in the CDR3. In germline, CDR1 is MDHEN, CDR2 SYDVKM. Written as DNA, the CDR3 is TGTGCCAGCAGTTTATTGTTCGGGCCGGAGCTCTTC. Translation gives CASSLLFGPELF.

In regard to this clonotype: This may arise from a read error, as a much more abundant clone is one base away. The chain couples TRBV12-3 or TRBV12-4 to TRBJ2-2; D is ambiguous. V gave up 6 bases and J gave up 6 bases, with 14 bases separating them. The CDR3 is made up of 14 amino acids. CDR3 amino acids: CASRRRAAAGELFF. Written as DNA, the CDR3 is TGTGCCAGCAGAAGAAGGGCGGCGGCCGGGGAGCTGTTTTTT.

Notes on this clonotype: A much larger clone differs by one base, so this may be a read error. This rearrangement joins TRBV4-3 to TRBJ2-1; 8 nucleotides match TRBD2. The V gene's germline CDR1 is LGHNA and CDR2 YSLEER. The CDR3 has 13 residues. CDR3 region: CVSSQDGGARKFF. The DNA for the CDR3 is TGCGTCAGCAGCCAAGACGGGGGGGCTAGGAAGTTCTTC.

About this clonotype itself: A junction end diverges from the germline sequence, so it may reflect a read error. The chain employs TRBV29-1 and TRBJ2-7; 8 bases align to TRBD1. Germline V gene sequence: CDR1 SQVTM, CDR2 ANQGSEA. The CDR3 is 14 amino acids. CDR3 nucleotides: TGCAGTGTAGGACCAGGGGGCAGCTCCTACGAGCATTACTTC. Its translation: CSVGPGGSSYEHYF.

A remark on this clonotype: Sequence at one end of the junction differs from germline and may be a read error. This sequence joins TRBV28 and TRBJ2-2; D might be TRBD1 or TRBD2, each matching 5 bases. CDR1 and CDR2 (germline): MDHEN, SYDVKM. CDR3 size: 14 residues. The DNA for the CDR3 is TGTGCCAGCAGTTTCGGCGATCGAATCAGGGAGCTGTTTTTC. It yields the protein CASSFGDRIRELFF.

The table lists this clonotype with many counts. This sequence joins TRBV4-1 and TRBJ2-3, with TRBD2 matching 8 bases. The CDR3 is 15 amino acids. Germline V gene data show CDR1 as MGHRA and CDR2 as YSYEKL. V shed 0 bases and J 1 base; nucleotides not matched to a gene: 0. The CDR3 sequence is CASSQEREGTDTQYF. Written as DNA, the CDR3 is TGCGCCAGCAGCCAAGAGCGGGAGGGCACAGATACGCAGTATTTT.

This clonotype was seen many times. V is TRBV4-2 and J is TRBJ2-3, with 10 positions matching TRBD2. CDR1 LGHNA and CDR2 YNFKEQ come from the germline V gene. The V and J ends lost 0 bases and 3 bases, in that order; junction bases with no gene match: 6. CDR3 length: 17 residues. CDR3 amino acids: CASSQDAPLAGTDTQYF. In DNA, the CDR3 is TGTGCCAGCAGCCAAGATGCGCCACTAGCGGGAACAGATACGCAGTATTTT.

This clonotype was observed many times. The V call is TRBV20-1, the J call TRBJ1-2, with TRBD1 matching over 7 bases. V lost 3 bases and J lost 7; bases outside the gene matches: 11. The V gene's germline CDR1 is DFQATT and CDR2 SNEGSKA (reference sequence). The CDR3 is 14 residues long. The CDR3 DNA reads TGCAGTGCTAGGGGAATACAGGGGATTCGTGGCTACACCTTC. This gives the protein CSARGIQGIRGYTF.

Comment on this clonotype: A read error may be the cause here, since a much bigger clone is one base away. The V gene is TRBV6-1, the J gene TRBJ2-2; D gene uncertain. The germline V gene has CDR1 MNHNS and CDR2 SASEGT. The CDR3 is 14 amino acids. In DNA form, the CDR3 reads TGTACCAGCAGTTTGACCACCTCTTTGGGGGAGCTGTTTTTT. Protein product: CTSSLTTSLGELFF.

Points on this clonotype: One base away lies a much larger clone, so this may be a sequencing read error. The CDR3 DNA reads as TGTGCCAGCAGCATTCCGCAGTCGGGGAATGAGCAGTTCTTC. This sequence encodes CASSIPQSGNEQFF. The chain employs TRBV7-9 and TRBJ2-1; a weak D match, TRBD2 (5 bases). V was shortened by 5 bases and J by 7 bases, with 15 bases between the two germline ends. The CDR3 has 14 residues. Germline assignment: CDR1 SEHNR and CDR2 FQNEAQ (reference sequence). The full variable domain, with the rest looked up from reference TRBV7-9 and TRBJ2-1, is DTGVSQNPRHKITKRGQNVTFRCDPISEHNRLYWYRQTLGQGPEFLTYFQNEAQLEKSRLLSDRFSAERPKGSFSTLEIQRTEQGDSAMYLCASSIPQSGNEQFFGPGTRLTVL.

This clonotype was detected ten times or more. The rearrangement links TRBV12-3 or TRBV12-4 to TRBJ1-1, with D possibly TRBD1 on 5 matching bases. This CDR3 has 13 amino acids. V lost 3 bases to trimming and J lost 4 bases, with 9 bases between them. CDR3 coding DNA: TGTGCCAGCAGTTTCGACAGAGGCACTGAAGCTTTCTTT. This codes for CASSFDRGTEAFF.

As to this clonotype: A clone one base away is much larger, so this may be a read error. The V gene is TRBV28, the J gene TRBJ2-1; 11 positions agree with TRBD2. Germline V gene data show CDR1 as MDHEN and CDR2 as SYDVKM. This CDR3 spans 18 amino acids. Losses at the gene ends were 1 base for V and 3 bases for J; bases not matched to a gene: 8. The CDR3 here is CASSLYGNSGGVYNEQFF. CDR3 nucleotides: TGTGCCAGCAGTTTATATGGGAATAGCGGGGGGGTCTACAATGAGCAGTTCTTC.

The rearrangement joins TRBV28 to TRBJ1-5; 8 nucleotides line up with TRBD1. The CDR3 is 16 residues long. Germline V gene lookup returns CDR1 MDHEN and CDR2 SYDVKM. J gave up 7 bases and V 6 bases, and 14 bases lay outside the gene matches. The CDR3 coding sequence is TGTGCCAGCAGACAACCGGGACCTACAGGGGGGCAGCCCCAGCATTTT. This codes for CASRQPGPTGGQPQHF.

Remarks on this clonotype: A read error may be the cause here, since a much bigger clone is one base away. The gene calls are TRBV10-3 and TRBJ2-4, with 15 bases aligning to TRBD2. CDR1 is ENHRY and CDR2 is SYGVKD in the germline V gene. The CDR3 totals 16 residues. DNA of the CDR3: TGTGCCATCAGCCGGACTAGCGGGAGGGAGGGAAACATTGAGTACTTC. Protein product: CAISRTSGREGNIEYF.

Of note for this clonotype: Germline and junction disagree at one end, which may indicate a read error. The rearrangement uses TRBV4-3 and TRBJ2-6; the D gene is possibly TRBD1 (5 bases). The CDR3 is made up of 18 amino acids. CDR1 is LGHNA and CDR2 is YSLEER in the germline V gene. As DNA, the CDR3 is TGCGCCAGCGGCCAAGAGAATGATGGGAACTCTGGGGCCAGCGTCCTGACTTTC. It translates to CASGQENDGNSGASVLTF.

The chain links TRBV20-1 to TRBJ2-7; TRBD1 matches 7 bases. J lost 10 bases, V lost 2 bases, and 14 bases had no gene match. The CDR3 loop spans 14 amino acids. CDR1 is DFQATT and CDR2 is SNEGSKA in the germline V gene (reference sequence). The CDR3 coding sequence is TGCAGTGCTAGACCAATGGTCAGGGGGAGCGACCAGTACTTC. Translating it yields CSARPMVRGSDQYF.

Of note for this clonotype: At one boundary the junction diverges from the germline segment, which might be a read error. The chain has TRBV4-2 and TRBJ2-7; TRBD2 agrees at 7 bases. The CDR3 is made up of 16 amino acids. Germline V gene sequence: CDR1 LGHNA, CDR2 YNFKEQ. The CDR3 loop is CASSQDSASGSYEQHF. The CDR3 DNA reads TGTGCCAGCAGCCAAGATTCGGCTAGCGGTTCCTACGAGCAGCACTTC.